This TCR beta chain was retrieved from a study of regulatory T cells in long-lasting Graves disease. This clonotype was recorded many times. The antigen is not known. The time point here: newly diagnosed GD, antithyroid drugs for less than 3 months. Preparation of the TCR library used RNA extracted from PBMCs. In building TCR beta libraries, iRepertoire HTBI primers were used together with Arm-PCR of CDR3 regions. In TCRdb, the multiplex PCR reads were re-called with MiXCR into one record per CDR3 protein. The data show 400,000 to 500,000 distinct CDR3 sequences, 14% to 15% seen once. Trimming removed 3 bases at V and 3 bases at J, with 15 bases between. This CDR3 has 15 amino acids. General study points: Patients with persistent Graves' had lower TCR diversity than newly diagnosed patients.

This same sample was also part of a study on T cells in Graves' hyperthyroidism and ophthalmopathy. In that study: An initial round of RT-PCR targeting the TCR CDR3 relied on the HTBI primer set.

The sequences come from peripheral blood mononuclear cells (PBMCs), collected at new diagnosis, from a patient treated with antithyroid drugs. This chain uses TRBV12-3 or TRBV12-4 with TRBJ2-7; a weak D match, TRBD1 (6 bases). The clonotype was recovered from a woman aged 25 to 39 with Graves disease. In nucleotides, the CDR3 is TGTGCCAGCAGTTTCCAGGGGAACCCTCGCTACGAGCAGTACTTC. It encodes CASSFQGNPRYEQYF.